This T cell receptor beta chain was captured by sequencing in a study of T cells in Graves' hyperthyroidism and ophthalmopathy. General study points: Expanded thyroid clonotypes (above 0.001) were mostly also found in blood. Researchers report that a 13 V-J model separated ophthalmopathy from stable hyperthyroidism.

Germline V gene data show CDR1 as SQVTM and CDR2 as ANQGSEA. CDR3 length equals 14 residues. The J segment lost 3 bases and the V segment lost 5 bases, leaving 7 bases of the junction unmatched. Amplified TCR beta CDR3 regions derived from RNA transcripts. When the TCR CDR3 underwent first-round RT-PCR, the HTBI primer set was used. TCRdb re-analysed the multiplex PCR reads in MiXCR, keeping a single row per CDR3 protein. The table includes 250,000 to 350,000 distinct CDR3 sequences, over 15% detected once. A word on this clonotype: Its specificity is unknown.

Uncontrolled infection, other autoimmune disease, pregnancy or lactation disqualified patients from enrolment. In making diagnoses, clinical symptoms, serum thyroxine and TRAb, thyroid ultrasound and orbital computed tomography were all used. Material for sequencing was blood. The chain has TRBV29-1 and TRBJ2-3; 8 nucleotides align to TRBD1. This clonotype was obtained from a woman aged 60-70 years with Graves' ophthalmopathy. The CDR3 is CSVSWTGTTDTQYF. CDR3 coding DNA: TGCAGCGTTTCGTGGACAGGGACGACAGATACGCAGTATTTT.